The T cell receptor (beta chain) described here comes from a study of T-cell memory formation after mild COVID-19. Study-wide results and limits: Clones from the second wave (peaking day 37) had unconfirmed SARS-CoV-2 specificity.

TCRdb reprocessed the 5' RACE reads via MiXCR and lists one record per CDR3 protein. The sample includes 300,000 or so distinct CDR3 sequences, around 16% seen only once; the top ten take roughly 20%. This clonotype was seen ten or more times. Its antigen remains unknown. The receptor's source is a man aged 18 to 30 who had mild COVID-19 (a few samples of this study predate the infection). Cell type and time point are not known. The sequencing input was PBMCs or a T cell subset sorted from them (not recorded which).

CDR3 DNA: TGTGCCAGCAGTTACTCCTCAGGCATGAACACTGAAGCTTTCTTT. This encodes CASSYSSGMNTEAFF. The genes are TRBV6-5 and TRBJ1-1, with unresolved D. CDR1 MNHEY and CDR2 SVGAGI come from the germline V gene. The CDR3 covers 15 residues. Trimming left V 0 bases short and J 0 bases short, with 8 bases between.